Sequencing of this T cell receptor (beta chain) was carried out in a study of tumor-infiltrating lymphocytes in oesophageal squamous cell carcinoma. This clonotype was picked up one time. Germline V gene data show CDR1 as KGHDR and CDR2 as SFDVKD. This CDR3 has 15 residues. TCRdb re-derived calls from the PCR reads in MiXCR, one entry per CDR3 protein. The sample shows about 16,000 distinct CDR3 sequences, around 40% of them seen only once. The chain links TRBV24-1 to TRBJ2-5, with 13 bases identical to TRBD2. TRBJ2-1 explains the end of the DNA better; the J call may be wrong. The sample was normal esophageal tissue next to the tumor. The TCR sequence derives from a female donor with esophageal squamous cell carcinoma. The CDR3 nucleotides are TGTGCCACCAGAATGGGACTAGCGGGGAACAATGAGCAGTTCTTC. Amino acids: CATRMGLAGNNEQFF.